Presented here are 26 T cell receptor beta chains from one specimen sequenced in a study of PD-1 blockade in mismatch repair-deficient tumors (dated by TCRdb to the late 2010s). The label giving this sample's time point can be read as: peripheral blood 12 weeks after first pembrolizumab dose. The protocol used for the library was the immunoSEQ multiplex PCR assay. TCRdb stores this immuneACCESS table with in-frame sequences only. Part of the clones is absent; in the studies checked, under half of the shortfall reflects unresolved V genes, and no reason is known for the rest. The sample contains about 24,000 clones, about 83% of them found a single time. The ten most abundant clones make up 20% to 25% of the sample. The starting material was peripheral blood, obtained 12 weeks after starting pembrolizumab. These receptors all stem from an adult with mismatch repair-deficient cancer.

J is TRBJ1-1 and V is TRBV7-9, with a tentative D call TRBD1 (6 bases). V was shortened by 5 bases and J by 5 bases, with 15 bases between the two germline ends. Germline V gene sequence: CDR1 SEHNR, CDR2 FQNEAQ (reference sequence). CDR3 length: 14 amino acids. In DNA form, the CDR3 reads TGTGCCAGCAGCGACAACAGGGCAAGGACTGAAGCTTTCTTT. Encoded protein: CASSDNRARTEAFF.

Only a few counts were recorded for this clone. The V and J genes are TRBV6-4 and TRBJ2-3, with 8 positions matching TRBD1. Germline V lookup: CDR1 MRHNA, CDR2 SNTAGT. The V and J ends lost 0 bases and 4 bases, in that order; junction bases with no gene match: 3. The CDR3 contains 15 residues. In DNA, the CDR3 is TGTGCCAGCAGTGACTCGACAGGGGCCCCAGATACGCAGTATTTT. Its translation: CASSDSTGAPDTQYF.

This clone was detected only a few times. The chain is built from TRBV4-1 and TRBJ2-1, with a tentative D call TRBD1 (6 bases). V lost 4 bases, J lost 8 bases, and 18 bases lay in between. The CDR3 covers 15 residues. Per germline, CDR1 MGHRA and CDR2 YSYEKL. The CDR3 region has the DNA TGCGCCAGCAGCCGAAACAGGGAAGCAGGCTATGAGCAGTTCTTC. This sequence encodes CASSRNREAGYEQFF.

This chain links TRBV19 with TRBJ1-2; D remains ambiguous. This CDR3 region has 13 residues. The V end was cut by 0 bases, the J end by 4 bases, with 6 bases between. Germline V CDR1 and CDR2: LNHDA, SQIVND (reference sequence). The CDR3 DNA reads as TGTGCCAGTAGTATAGAACGGCTCTATGGCTACACCTTC. Its translation: CASSIERLYGYTF.

The V gene is TRBV10-1, the J gene TRBJ2-7; D possibly matches TRBD1 or TRBD2 (7 bases each). This CDR3 has 15 amino acids. V was cut by 3 bases and J by 5 bases, with 17 bases left in between. The germline V gene has CDR1 WNHNN and CDR2 SYGVQD (reference sequence). CDR3 amino acids: CASSDQGGLVDEQYF. In nucleotides, the CDR3 is TGCGCCAGCAGTGATCAGGGGGGGTTGGTAGACGAGCAGTACTTC.

The chain links TRBV4-1 to TRBJ2-1, with 7 bases matching TRBD2. Germline values: CDR1 MGHRA, CDR2 YSYEKL. V trimming: 2 bases; J trimming: 6 bases; junction bases outside the gene matches: 7. The CDR3 length is 15 residues. CDR3 coding DNA: TGCGCCAGCAGCCAACACGGACTAGGAGGCAATGAGCAGTTCTTC. Its protein is CASSQHGLGGNEQFF.

V is TRBV4-2 and J is TRBJ2-3, with a weak D call TRBD2 (7 bases). V lost 0 bases and J 1 base, leaving 14 bases between the germline ends. CDR3 length: 17 amino acids. Germline loops: CDR1 LGHNA, CDR2 YNFKEQ. CDR3: CASSQDQGGGGTDTQYF. The CDR3 DNA follows: TGTGCCAGCAGCCAAGATCAGGGAGGGGGGGGCACAGATACGCAGTATTTT.

The V gene is TRBV13, the J gene TRBJ2-7, with D unresolved. The CDR3 length is 13 residues. V shed 4 bases and J shed 3 bases, with 10 bases lying between them. Germline loops: CDR1 PRHDT, CDR2 FYEKMQ (reference sequence). The CDR3 coding sequence is TGTGCCAGCAGCTACAGTATTGTCTACGAGCAGTACTTC. This codes for CASSYSIVYEQYF.

The genes are TRBV11-3 and TRBJ2-2; 7 bases agree with TRBD1. Trimming at V came to 5 bases and at J to 9 bases, leaving 12 bases not matched to a gene. In germline, CDR1 is SGHNT, CDR2 YENEEA. This CDR3 spans 15 amino acids. The CDR3 DNA sequence: TGTGCCAGCAGCGTCGACAGGGTGGATTACCGGGAGCTGTTTTTT. It yields the protein CASSVDRVDYRELFF.

The chain joins TRBV11-1 to TRBJ2-7, with TRBD1 matching 9 bases. V trimming: 5 bases; J trimming: 5 bases; junction bases outside the gene matches: 7. This CDR3 spans 14 amino acids. Germline V gene lookup returns CDR1 SGHAT and CDR2 FQDESV (reference sequence). The CDR3 coding sequence is TGTGCCAGCAGCAGTAGAGGGACAGGGAACGAGCAGTACTTC. This codes for CASSSRGTGNEQYF.

The gene calls are TRBV30 and TRBJ1-1; no reliable D call. Germline V gives CDR1 GTSNPN, CDR2 SVGIG (reference sequence). CDR3 size: 12 residues. V dropped 1 base and J dropped 8 bases, with 11 bases sitting between them. CDR3 amino acids: CAWSDKGWEAFF. DNA of the CDR3: TGTGCCTGGAGTGACAAAGGGTGGGAAGCTTTCTTT.

J is TRBJ2-5 and V is TRBV7-2; D could derive from TRBD1 or TRBD2 (5 bases each). Germline CDR1 SGHTA, CDR2 FQGNSA. This CDR3 is built from 16 residues. Deletions cut 3 bases from V and 1 base from J, with 15 bases between. As DNA, the CDR3 is TGTGCCAGCAGCTTCGGGACCGGGTATAGCCAAGAGACCCAGTACTTC. Its protein is CASSFGTGYSQETQYF.

This chain links TRBV7-9 with TRBJ2-3; D may be TRBD1 (5 bases). The V end was cut by 5 bases, the J end by 1 base, with 25 bases between. The CDR3 is 19 residues long. Germline CDR1 and CDR2: SEHNR and FQNEAQ (reference sequence). Here the CDR3 reads CASSERQLRSLYGTDTQYF. The CDR3 bases are TGTGCCAGCAGCGAACGACAGTTACGTTCCCTCTACGGCACAGATACGCAGTATTTT.

The chain has TRBV27 and TRBJ1-1; no clear D. The CDR3 runs to 14 residues. The germline CDR1 and CDR2 sequences are MNHEY and SMNVEV (reference sequence). V lost 1 base, J lost 0 bases, and 6 bases lay in between. As DNA, the CDR3 is TGTGCCAGCAGTTTATTTAGCTTGAACACTGAAGCTTTCTTT. Translation gives CASSLFSLNTEAFF.

This clone was seen just once. This chain connects TRBV7-9 to TRBJ1-1, with no clear D. Trimming pared 7 bases from V and 0 bases from J, leaving 3 bases between. Germline V lookup: CDR1 SEHNR, CDR2 FQNEAQ (reference sequence). This CDR3 contains 11 residues. In DNA, the CDR3 is TGTGCCAGCATTCTGAACACTGAAGCTTTCTTT. Translation: CASILNTEAFF.

This clone came up a few times. The chain uses TRBV4-1 and TRBJ1-4; TRBD1 might be the D (6 bases). Germline CDR1 and CDR2: MGHRA and YSYEKL. V lost 7 bases and J lost 9, with 18 bases in between. CDR3 length: 14 amino acids. This CDR3 is CASNPQGSGKKLFF. CDR3 DNA: TGCGCCAGCAACCCCCAGGGGAGTGGGAAAAAACTGTTTTTT.

The chain links TRBV30 to TRBJ1-3, with D uncertain. V was shortened by 1 base and J by 0 bases, with 4 bases between the two germline ends. This CDR3 contains 13 residues. CDR1 and CDR2 (germline): GTSNPN, SVGIG (reference sequence). The CDR3 DNA reads TGTGCCTGGAGTGGTCTCTCTGGAAACACCATATATTTT. Its translation is CAWSGLSGNTIYF.

The rearrangement uses TRBV21-1 and TRBJ1-1. TRBV21-1 is a pseudogene locus. This CDR3 is built from 14 residues. This chain's CDR3 is CASSKGGLNTEAFF. The DNA of the CDR3 is TGTGCCAGCAGCAAAGGTGGACTGAACACTGAAGCTTTCTTT.

The chain carries TRBV21-1 and TRBJ1-4. TRBV21-1 is a listed pseudogene. CDR3 size: 13 residues. In DNA form, the CDR3 reads TGTGCCAGCAGCTTAGTGCCAGACGAAAAACTGTTTTTT. Translation: CASSLVPDEKLFF.

The rearrangement uses TRBV29-1 and TRBJ2-7; 7 bases match TRBD1. Germline V lookup: CDR1 SQVTM, CDR2 ANQGSEA. The CDR3 contains 13 residues. The J segment lost 2 bases and the V segment lost 4 bases, leaving 5 bases of the junction unmatched. CDR3 bases: TGCAGCGTTGCAAGGGACAGCACCTACGAGCAGTACTTC. Its protein is CSVARDSTYEQYF.

The gene calls are TRBV11-2 and TRBJ2-1; TRBD2 might be the D (6 bases). The CDR3 spans 16 residues. Trimming took off 1 base at V and 3 bases at J, with 13 bases between the two ends. Germline lookup yields CDR1 SGHAT and CDR2 FQNNGV. CDR3: CASSLGGGVFYNEQFF. As DNA, the CDR3 is TGTGCCAGCAGCTTAGGGGGCGGGGTATTCTACAATGAGCAGTTCTTC.

This clone has just a few counts. The J gene is TRBJ2-7, the V gene TRBV7-9; no definite D call. This CDR3 spans 13 amino acids. The V gene's germline CDR1 is SEHNR and CDR2 FQNEAQ (reference sequence). V dropped 6 bases and J dropped 0 bases, with 9 bases sitting between them. The CDR3 loop reads CASRETGSYEQYF. CDR3 DNA: TGTGCCAGCAGGGAGACGGGCTCCTACGAGCAGTACTTC.

Points on this clone: A much larger clone sits a single nucleotide away, making a read error possible. The genes are TRBV6-1 and TRBJ2-6; D gene unclear. This CDR3 comprises 14 residues. V was pared by 3 bases and J by 0 bases, with 3 bases between. Germline V gives CDR1 MNHNS, CDR2 SASEGT. The CDR3 nucleotides are TGTGCCAGCAGTGACAACTCTGGGGCCAACGTCCTGACTTTC. This encodes CASSDNSGANVLTF.

The genes are TRBV6-6 and TRBJ1-1, with D unclear. Trimming pared 2 bases from V and 1 base from J, leaving 8 bases between. The CDR3 spans 14 residues. Germline V lookup: CDR1 MNHNY, CDR2 SVGAGI (reference sequence). The CDR3 region is CASSYREGNTEAFF. The CDR3 coding sequence is TGTGCCAGCAGTTACCGGGAGGGGAACACTGAAGCTTTCTTT.

V usage is TRBV6-5 and J usage is TRBJ1-1, with 8 bases that match TRBD1. Germline CDR1 is MNHEY and CDR2 is SVGAGI. The CDR3 loop spans 14 amino acids. V dropped 7 bases and J dropped 1; count of bases not matched to a gene: 5. The CDR3 DNA reads TGTGCCAGCAACAGAGGGACAGGGAACACTGAAGCTTTCTTT. This gives the protein CASNRGTGNTEAFF.

This clone was counted once. J is TRBJ2-7 and V is TRBV28; 13 bases match TRBD2. The length of the CDR3 is 17 residues. Germline loops: CDR1 MDHEN, CDR2 SYDVKM. Trimming took 2 bases from V and 4 from J; bases not matched to a gene: 8. CDR3 nucleotides: TGTGCCAGCAGTTTACAAGTAGGACTAGCGGGGGATTACGAGCAGTACTTC. Amino acids: CASSLQVGLAGDYEQYF.